The 29 T cell receptor beta chains below come from one sample, sequenced in a study of pediatric ulcerative colitis. Sequencing used immunoSEQ multiplex PCR; TCRdb keeps in-frame clones, though not all of them. The table includes approximately 40,000 clones, 75% detected once. During colonoscopy, one to two rectal pinch biopsies were collected. Sequencing used gut tissue. Receptor source: a boy between 10 and 17 years old with severe ulcerative colitis.

This clone has only a few counts. The chain has TRBV28 and TRBJ1-5, with D possibly matching TRBD1 (5 bases). The CDR3 sequence is 14 residues long. V shed 5 bases and J shed 5 bases, with 13 bases lying between them. CDR1 is MDHEN and CDR2 is SYDVKM in the germline V gene. The CDR3 coding sequence is TGTGCCAGCAGTCCAGGGTCGGGAGATCAGCCCCAGCATTTT. It codes for CASSPGSGDQPQHF.

In its sample, this clone was seen once. CDR3 amino acids: CATRTDNTGELFF. In DNA form, the CDR3 reads TGTGCCACCCGGACAGATAACACCGGGGAGCTGTTTTTT. This chain connects TRBV6-1 to TRBJ2-2; possible D gene TRBD1, 6 bases. V was clipped by 10 bases and J by 2 bases, with 11 bases between them. CDR3 length: 13 residues. Germline assignment: CDR1 MNHNS and CDR2 SASEGT.

This sequence joins TRBV5-1 and TRBJ2-3; 8 bases line up with TRBD1. Trimming took 4 bases from V and 3 from J; bases not matched to a gene: 4. Germline V lookup: CDR1 SGHRS, CDR2 YFSETQ. CDR3 length equals 14 residues. The CDR3 nucleotides read TGCGCCAGCAGCCGGGGACAGGCGACAGATACGCAGTATTTT. Encoded protein: CASSRGQATDTQYF.

DNA for the CDR3: TGTGCCAGCAGCACAACAGGGGGAAGAAATAATTCACCCCTCCACTTT. Encoded protein: CASSTTGGRNNSPLHF. This chain connects TRBV7-9 to TRBJ1-6; 8 bases are a match to TRBD1. Per germline, CDR1 SEHNR and CDR2 FQNEAQ (reference sequence). The CDR3 runs 16 residues. Trimming took 5 bases from V and 5 from J; bases not matched to a gene: 8. Full variable domain (remainder filled in from reference TRBV7-9 and TRBJ1-6): DTGVSQNPRHKITKRGQNVTFRCDPISEHNRLYWYRQTLGQGPEFLTYFQNEAQLEKSRLLSDRFSAERPKGSFSTLEIQRTEQGDSAMYLCASSTTGGRNNSPLHFGNGTRLTVT.

By proportion, this clone is medium-sized (0.01 to 0.1%). Additional DNA sequences in this sample encode the identical CDR3. This sequence joins TRBV7-9 and TRBJ1-1; D remains ambiguous. CDR1 is SEHNR, CDR2 FQNEAQ, per germline (reference sequence). This CDR3 has 11 residues. The V gene lost 4 bases and the J gene lost 4 bases, with 4 bases spanning the gap. For the CDR3, the DNA is TGTGCCAGCAGCTCATCCACTGAAGCTTTCTTT. It yields the protein CASSSSTEAFF.

The chain combines TRBV7-9 with TRBJ1-2, with TRBD1 identical over 10 bases. The CDR3 is 15 amino acids. CDR1 is SEHNR, CDR2 FQNEAQ, per germline (reference sequence). J was trimmed by 8 bases and V by 3 bases; bases with no gene match: 9. The CDR3 nucleotides read TGTGCCAGCAGCTTCGAGGGACAGGGGTTCCTCGGCTACACCTTC. It translates to CASSFEGQGFLGYTF. Looking up the rest from reference TRBV7-9 and TRBJ1-2 gives the full variable domain: DTGVSQNPRHKITKRGQNVTFRCDPISEHNRLYWYRQTLGQGPEFLTYFQNEAQLEKSRLLSDRFSAERPKGSFSTLEIQRTEQGDSAMYLCASSFEGQGFLGYTFGSGTRLTVV.

The rearrangement uses TRBV5-4 and TRBJ2-5; possible D gene TRBD1, 6 bases. The CDR3 extends over 14 amino acids. V was shortened by 0 bases and J by 1 base, with 7 bases between the two germline ends. Germline CDR1 and CDR2: SGHNT and YYREEE (reference sequence). CDR3 in DNA: TGTGCCAGCAGCTTGGGGGGGCGCCAAGAGACCCAGTACTTC. It yields the protein CASSLGGRQETQYF.

V is TRBV19 and J is TRBJ1-2, with TRBD1 matching over 7 bases. The CDR3 runs 18 residues. Germline V CDR1 and CDR2: LNHDA, SQIVND (reference sequence). The junction had 16 bases not matched to a gene; V was cut back by 6 bases and J by 0 bases. The CDR3 here is CASRRSDRPILTNYGYTF. The CDR3 bases are TGTGCCAGTAGAAGATCGGACAGGCCGATACTCACTAACTATGGCTACACCTTC.

V and J are TRBV6-5 and TRBJ2-3; 8 bases are shared with TRBD1. Germline values: CDR1 MNHEY, CDR2 SVGAGI. This CDR3 comprises 16 residues. V lost 3 bases and J lost 3; bases outside the gene matches: 8. DNA of the CDR3: TGTGCCAGCAGTTATCGACAGGGGATGAGGACAGATACGCAGTATTTT. It specifies CASSYRQGMRTDTQYF.

This chain links TRBV15 with TRBJ1-1; D is possibly TRBD1 (6 bases). V lost 0 bases and J 4 bases, leaving 18 bases between the germline ends. CDR3 length: 17 amino acids. Germline CDR1 is LNHNV and CDR2 is YYDKDF (reference sequence). CDR3 protein: CATSRDLHQGLGTEAFF. In nucleotides, the CDR3 is TGTGCCACCAGCAGAGATCTGCATCAGGGGTTGGGCACTGAAGCTTTCTTT. Complete variable domain (other parts from reference TRBV15 and TRBJ1-1): DAMVIQNPRYQVTQFGKPVTLSCSQTLNHNVMYWYQQKSSQAPKLLFHYYDKDFNNEADTPDNFQSRRPNTSFCFLDIRSPGLGDTAMYLCATSRDLHQGLGTEAFFGQGTRLTVV.

The chain is built from TRBV9 and TRBJ1-1, with unresolved D. The CDR3 covers 17 residues. Germline CDR1 SGDLS, CDR2 YYNGEE. V was pared by 3 bases and J by 3 bases, with 21 bases between. The CDR3 sequence is CASSGRPMDGRDTEAFF. In DNA form, the CDR3 reads TGTGCCAGCAGCGGACGGCCTATGGACGGACGAGACACTGAAGCTTTCTTT.

For this clone: No conserved phenylalanine or tryptophan ends this CDR3, so it is likely a read error. The rearrangement uses TRBV5-4 and TRBJ1-6, with D possibly TRBD1 on 5 matching bases. The CDR3 runs 14 residues. CDR1 and CDR2 from the germline V gene are SGHNT and YYREEE (reference sequence). Trimming pared 1 base from V and 7 bases from J, leaving 9 bases between. Here the CDR3 DNA reads TGTGCCAGCAGCTTGCGTGGGGGGAATTCACCCCTCCACCTT. Amino acid sequence: CASSLRGGNSPLHL.

The chain combines TRBV7-9 with TRBJ2-7; D possibly corresponds to TRBD1 (6 bases). V was pared by 0 bases and J by 5 bases, with 11 bases between. Germline V CDR1 and CDR2: SEHNR, FQNEAQ (reference sequence). This CDR3 spans 14 amino acids. The CDR3 is CASSLARGTNEQYF. The CDR3 DNA is TGTGCCAGCAGCTTAGCCAGGGGAACTAACGAGCAGTACTTC.

The chain combines TRBV6-1 with TRBJ1-5, with TRBD1 matching 11 bases. The CDR3 has 15 residues. CDR1 and CDR2 (germline): MNHNS, SASEGT. J was trimmed by 6 bases and V by 4 bases; bases with no gene match: 5. CDR3 DNA sequence: TGTGCCAGCAGTGCGGGACAGGGGGGAAGTCAGCCCCAGCATTTT. Amino acids: CASSAGQGGSQPQHF.

This clone has a single count. The V gene is TRBV4-1, the J gene TRBJ1-1; no clear D. The CDR3 is 17 amino acids. Germline loops: CDR1 MGHRA, CDR2 YSYEKL. Trimming pared 4 bases from V and 8 bases from J, leaving 26 bases between. The CDR3 DNA sequence: TGCGCCAGCAGCCCAACCCCCGCTTTCGTAGTCCCCTACGAAGCTTTCTTT. Translating gives CASSPTPAFVVPYEAFF.

The chain employs TRBV10-1 and TRBJ2-1; 9 bases match TRBD1. This CDR3 contains 17 residues. Germline V lookup: CDR1 WNHNN, CDR2 SYGVQD (reference sequence). V shed 0 bases and J 6 bases; nucleotides not matched to a gene: 9. The CDR3 loop is CASSESGWTGVGNEQFF. The CDR3 DNA reads as TGCGCCAGCAGTGAGTCAGGCTGGACAGGGGTGGGCAATGAGCAGTTCTTC.

The chain has TRBV5-8 and TRBJ2-3, with 8 nucleotides matching TRBD2. Germline assignment: CDR1 SGHTS and CDR2 YDEGEE. Losses at the gene ends were 4 bases for V and 7 bases for J; bases not matched to a gene: 17. The CDR3 spans 17 residues. The CDR3, as DNA: TGTGCCAGCAGCCCTCCAACCGAGCGGGGGACATGGAATACGCAGTATTTT. Amino acids: CASSPPTERGTWNTQYF.

The CDR3 spells CASSELDTGANYGYTF. The CDR3 nucleotides read TGTGCCAGCAGTGAGCTGGACACGGGGGCTAACTATGGCTACACCTTC. This sequence joins TRBV6-1 and TRBJ1-2; D is possibly TRBD1 (5 bases). Trimming removed 3 bases from V and 0 bases from J, with 14 bases in between. CDR3 length: 16 amino acids. Per the germline V gene, CDR1 is MNHNS and CDR2 is SASEGT.

V is TRBV5-1 and J is TRBJ2-7; a possible D gene is TRBD2 (5 bases). This CDR3 region has 17 residues. Per the germline V gene, CDR1 is SGHRS and CDR2 is YFSETQ. With 4 bases removed from V and 4 bases from J, the gap between germline ends came to 24 bases. The CDR3 reads CASSRDLYSSSQYEQYF. Here the CDR3 DNA reads TGCGCCAGCAGCCGGGATCTATACTCGAGTTCCCAGTACGAGCAGTACTTC.

As to this clone: A junction boundary mismatches the germline segment, possibly from a read error. The V call is TRBV27, the J call TRBJ2-5; no reliable D call. The CDR3 is 14 amino acids. The germline CDR1 and CDR2 sequences are MNHEY and SMNVEV (reference sequence). Written as DNA, the CDR3 is TGTGCCAGCCGCGTTGGGGTCTACCAAGAGATCCAGTACTTC. Protein: CASRVGVYQEIQYF.

The genes are TRBV18 and TRBJ1-2, with D tentatively TRBD1 (5 bases). The CDR3 spans 14 residues. The V gene lost 3 bases and the J gene lost 8 bases, with 16 bases spanning the gap. Looked up from germline, CDR1 is KGHSH and CDR2 is LQKENI. CDR3 sequence reads: CASSPSPGGEGYTF. The CDR3, as DNA: TGTGCCAGCTCACCCTCCCCTGGGGGGGAAGGCTACACCTTC.

The CDR3 is CASIDLKGGSLYEQYF. The CDR3 bases are TGTGCCAGCATCGACCTTAAGGGTGGCAGCCTCTACGAGCAGTACTTC. V and J are TRBV21-1 and TRBJ2-7. TRBV21-1 is listed as a pseudogene. The CDR3 runs 16 residues.

This clone was counted a few times. The chain is built from TRBV7-6 and TRBJ1-6; D gene unclear. V gave up 5 bases and J gave up 0 bases, with 8 bases separating them. The CDR3 has 15 residues. Germline V gene data show CDR1 as SGHVS and CDR2 as FNYEAQ. As DNA, the CDR3 is TGTGCCAGCAGCCTAGGGAGCTCCTATAATTCACCCCTCCACTTT. Translation gives CASSLGSSYNSPLHF.

This chain links TRBV7-2 with TRBJ2-1; a possible D gene is TRBD1 (5 bases). The CDR3 is 15 amino acids. Germline assignment: CDR1 SGHTA and CDR2 FQGNSA. Between the trimmed V and J ends, which lost 4 bases and 5 bases, there was a span of 15 bases. The CDR3 nucleotides read TGTGCCAGCAGCTCTTCAGGGTTATCGGACAATGAGCAGTTCTTC. This codes for CASSSSGLSDNEQFF.

The chain links TRBV18 to TRBJ1-4; D perhaps matches TRBD1 (6 bases). V lost 4 bases and J 0 bases, leaving 6 bases between the germline ends. The CDR3 covers 14 residues. Germline V lookup: CDR1 KGHSH, CDR2 LQKENI. CDR3 residues: CASSRTATNEKLFF. The CDR3 DNA reads TGTGCCAGCTCACGGACAGCAACTAATGAAAAACTGTTTTTT.

The chain uses TRBV25-1 and TRBJ2-3, with D uncertain. Germline-derived CDR1 and CDR2 are MGHDK and SYGVNS. V lost 2 bases, J lost 5 bases, and 5 bases lay in between. This CDR3 is 12 amino acids long. The CDR3 sequence: CASSENKDTQYF. The CDR3 coding sequence is TGTGCCAGCAGTGAAAACAAAGATACGCAGTATTTT. The full variable domain, in which reference TRBV25-1 and TRBJ2-3 provide the parts outside the CDR3, is EADIYQTPRYLVIGTGKKITLECSQTMGHDKMYWYQQDPGMELHLIHYSYGVNSTEKGDLSSESTVSRIRTEHFPLTLESARPSHTSQYLCASSENKDTQYFGPGTRLTVL.

The chain carries TRBV18 and TRBJ1-1; 9 bases are a match to TRBD1. Germline V CDR1 and CDR2: KGHSH, LQKENI. Unmatched junction bases numbered 8, after V lost 4 bases and J lost 5 bases. The CDR3 is made up of 15 amino acids. The CDR3 DNA reads TGTGCCAGCTCACAATCCGGGACAGGGACTACTGAAGCTTTCTTT. It translates to CASSQSGTGTTEAFF.

The chain has TRBV15 and TRBJ1-2; D is perhaps TRBD1 (5 bases). Germline lookup yields CDR1 LNHNV and CDR2 YYDKDF (reference sequence). Trimming took 8 bases from V and 6 from J, leaving 13 bases between them. The CDR3 covers 12 residues. DNA for the CDR3: TGTGCCACCGCCGGGACCGAGAATGGCTACACCTTC. As protein: CATAGTENGYTF.

CDR3: CASSFGTPVREKLFF. Here the CDR3 DNA reads TGTGCCAGCAGCTTCGGGACCCCTGTACGTGAAAAACTGTTTTTT. The rearrangement joins TRBV7-9 to TRBJ1-4; the D gene is possibly TRBD1 (5 bases). V dropped 3 bases and J dropped 7 bases, with 15 bases sitting between them. There are 15 residues in the CDR3. Germline assignment: CDR1 SEHNR and CDR2 FQNEAQ (reference sequence). Together with reference TRBV7-9 and TRBJ1-4, the CDR3 gives the full variable domain: DTGVSQNPRHKITKRGQNVTFRCDPISEHNRLYWYRQTLGQGPEFLTYFQNEAQLEKSRLLSDRFSAERPKGSFSTLEIQRTEQGDSAMYLCASSFGTPVREKLFFGSGTQLSVL.